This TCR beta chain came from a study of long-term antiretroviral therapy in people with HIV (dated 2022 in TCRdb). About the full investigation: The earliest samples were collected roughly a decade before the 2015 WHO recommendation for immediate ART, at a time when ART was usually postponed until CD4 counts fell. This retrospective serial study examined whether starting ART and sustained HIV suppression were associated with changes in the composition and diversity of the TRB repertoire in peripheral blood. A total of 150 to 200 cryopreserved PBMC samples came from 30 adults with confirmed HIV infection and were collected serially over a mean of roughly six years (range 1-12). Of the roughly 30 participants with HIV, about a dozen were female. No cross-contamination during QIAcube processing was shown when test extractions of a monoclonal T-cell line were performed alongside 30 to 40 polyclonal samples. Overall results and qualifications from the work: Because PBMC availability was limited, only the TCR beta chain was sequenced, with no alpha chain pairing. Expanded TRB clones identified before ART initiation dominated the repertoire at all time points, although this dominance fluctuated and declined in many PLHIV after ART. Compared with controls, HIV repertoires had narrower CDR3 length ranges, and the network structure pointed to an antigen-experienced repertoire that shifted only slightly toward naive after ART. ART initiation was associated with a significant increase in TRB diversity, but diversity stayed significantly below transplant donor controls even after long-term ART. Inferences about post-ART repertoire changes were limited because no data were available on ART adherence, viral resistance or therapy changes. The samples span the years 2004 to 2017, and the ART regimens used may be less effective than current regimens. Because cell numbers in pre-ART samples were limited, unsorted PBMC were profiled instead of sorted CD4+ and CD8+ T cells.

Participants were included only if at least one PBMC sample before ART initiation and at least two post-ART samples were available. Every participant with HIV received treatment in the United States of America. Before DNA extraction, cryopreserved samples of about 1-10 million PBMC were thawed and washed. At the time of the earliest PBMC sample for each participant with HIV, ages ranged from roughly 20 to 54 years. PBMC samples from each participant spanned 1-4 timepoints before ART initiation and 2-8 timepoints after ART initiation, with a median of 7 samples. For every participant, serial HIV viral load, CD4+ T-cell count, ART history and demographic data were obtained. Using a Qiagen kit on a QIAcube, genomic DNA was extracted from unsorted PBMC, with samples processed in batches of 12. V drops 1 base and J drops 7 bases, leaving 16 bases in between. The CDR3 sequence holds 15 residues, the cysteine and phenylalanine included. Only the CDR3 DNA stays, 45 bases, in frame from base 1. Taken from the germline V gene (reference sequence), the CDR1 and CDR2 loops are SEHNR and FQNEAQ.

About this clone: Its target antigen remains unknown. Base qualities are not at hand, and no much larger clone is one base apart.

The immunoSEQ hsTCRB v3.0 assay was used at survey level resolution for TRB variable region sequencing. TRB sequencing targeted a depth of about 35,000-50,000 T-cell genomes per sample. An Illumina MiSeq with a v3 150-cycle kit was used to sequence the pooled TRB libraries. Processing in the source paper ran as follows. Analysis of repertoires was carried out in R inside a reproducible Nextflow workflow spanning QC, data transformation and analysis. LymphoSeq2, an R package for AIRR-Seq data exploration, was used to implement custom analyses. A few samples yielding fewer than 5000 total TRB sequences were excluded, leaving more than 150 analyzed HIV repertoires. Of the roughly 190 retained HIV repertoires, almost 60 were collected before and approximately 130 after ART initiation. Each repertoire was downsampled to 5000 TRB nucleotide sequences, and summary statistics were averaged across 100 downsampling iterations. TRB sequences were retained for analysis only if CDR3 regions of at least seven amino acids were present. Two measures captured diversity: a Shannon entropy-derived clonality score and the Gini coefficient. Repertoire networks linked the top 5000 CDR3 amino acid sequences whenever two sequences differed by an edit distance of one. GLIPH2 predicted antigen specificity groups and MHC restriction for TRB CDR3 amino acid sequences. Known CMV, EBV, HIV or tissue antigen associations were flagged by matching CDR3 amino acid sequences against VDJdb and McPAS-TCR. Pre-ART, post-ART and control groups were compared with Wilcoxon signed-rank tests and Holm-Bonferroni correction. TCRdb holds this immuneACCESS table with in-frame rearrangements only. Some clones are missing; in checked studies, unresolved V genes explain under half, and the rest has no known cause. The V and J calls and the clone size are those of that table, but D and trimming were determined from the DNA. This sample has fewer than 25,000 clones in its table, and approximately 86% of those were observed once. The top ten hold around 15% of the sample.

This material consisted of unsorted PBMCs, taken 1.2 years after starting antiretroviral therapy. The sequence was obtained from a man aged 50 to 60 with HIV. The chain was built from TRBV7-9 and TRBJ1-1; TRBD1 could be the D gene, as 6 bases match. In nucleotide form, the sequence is TGTGCCAGCAGCTTAGAGGGCAGGGGAAGGATTGAAGCTTTCTTT. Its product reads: CASSLEGRGRIEAFF.